These 2 T cell receptor beta chains were sequenced from one sample in a study of T cells in Graves' hyperthyroidism and ophthalmopathy. There were TCR beta CDR3 regions amplified from RNA transcripts. When the TCR CDR3 underwent first-round RT-PCR, the HTBI primer set was used. TCRdb redid the calling of the multiplex PCR reads with MiXCR, one entry per CDR3 protein. The sample lists about 400,000 distinct CDR3 sequences; over 12% were seen once. What was sequenced was blood. The source of these receptors is a middle-aged man with Graves' ophthalmopathy.

This clonotype was counted ten times or more. The chain has TRBV18 and TRBJ1-1; 9 bases match TRBD1. From germline, CDR1 is KGHSH and CDR2 LQKENI. The junction had 4 bases not matched to a gene; V was cut back by 3 bases and J by 2 bases. The CDR3 spans 15 residues. In DNA, the CDR3 is TGTGCCAGCTCACCTAAACAGGGGGCAAACACTGAAGCTTTCTTT. Its protein is CASSPKQGANTEAFF. Variable domain in full (rest from reference TRBV18 and TRBJ1-1): NAGVMQNPRHLVRRRGQEARLRCSPMKGHSHVYWYRQLPEEGLKFMVYLQKENIIDESGMPKERFSAEFPKEGPSILRIQQVVRGDSAAYFCASSPKQGANTEAFFGQGTRLTVV.

This clonotype has a count of ten or more. V usage is TRBV7-8 and J usage is TRBJ2-1; 8 positions match TRBD2. Unmatched junction bases numbered 5, after V lost 3 bases and J lost 7 bases. The CDR3 totals 14 residues. Germline values: CDR1 SGHVS, CDR2 FQNEAQ. Here the CDR3 DNA reads TGTGCCAGCAGCTTGCGGGAGGTTAATAATGAGCAGTTCTTC. Translating gives CASSLREVNNEQFF.